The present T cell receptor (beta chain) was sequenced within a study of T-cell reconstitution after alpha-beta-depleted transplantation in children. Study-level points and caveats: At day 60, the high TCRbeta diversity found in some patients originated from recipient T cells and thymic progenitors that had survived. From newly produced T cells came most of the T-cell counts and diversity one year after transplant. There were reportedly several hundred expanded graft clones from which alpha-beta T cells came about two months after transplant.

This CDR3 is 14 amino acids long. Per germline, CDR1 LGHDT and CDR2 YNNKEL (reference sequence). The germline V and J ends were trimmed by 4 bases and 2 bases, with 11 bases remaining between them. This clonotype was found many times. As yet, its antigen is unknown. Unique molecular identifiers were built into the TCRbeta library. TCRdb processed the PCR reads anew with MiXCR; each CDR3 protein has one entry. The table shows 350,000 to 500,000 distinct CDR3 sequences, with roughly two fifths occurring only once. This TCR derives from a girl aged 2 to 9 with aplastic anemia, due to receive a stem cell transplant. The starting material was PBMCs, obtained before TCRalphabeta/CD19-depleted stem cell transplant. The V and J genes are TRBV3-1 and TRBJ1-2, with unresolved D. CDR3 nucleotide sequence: TGTGCCAGCAGCCCCTCGAGGGAAAACTATGGCTACACCTTC. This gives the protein CASSPSRENYGYTF.